This T cell receptor beta chain was recovered during a study of T cells in localized non-small cell lung cancer. Notes on the study in general: Longer overall survival was associated with a higher density of T cells in the blood. Uninvolved adjacent lung had higher T cell clonality than tumor and all other tissues. Heterogeneity within the tumor remains possible, as just one region underwent sequencing. Median roughly 57 top-100 tumor clones were shared with paired adjacent lung.

Germline values: CDR1 SGDLS, CDR2 YYNGEE. J gave up 7 bases and V 3 bases, and 10 bases lay outside the gene matches. This CDR3 is built from 17 residues. Clones were read by immunoSEQ multiplex PCR, and TCRdb kept only the in-frame ones, dropping some. The sample has some 130,000 clones, more than 70% seen once. As for this clone: Its antigen remains unidentified.

The chain is built from TRBV9 and TRBJ2-1, with TRBD2 matching 13 bases. The receptor comes from a female donor aged 60 or older with stage I lung adenocarcinoma. This material consisted of peripheral blood, taken before any cancer treatment. In DNA form, the CDR3 reads TGTGCCAGCAGCGGTCGCCTAACGGGACTAGCGGGAAATGAGCAGTTCTTC. Residues: CASSGRLTGLAGNEQFF.